A selection of T cell receptor beta chains follows, all from one sample in a study of CD8 T cells in Susac syndrome. TCRdb reanalysed the immunoSEQ multiplex PCR reads using MiXCR and keeps one entry per CDR3 protein. The top ten hold around 0.24% of the sample, which has about 130,000 distinct CDR3 sequences, around 90% seen once. Sequencing was performed on CD8+ T cells from PBMCs. These receptors all stem from a human donor with multiple sclerosis. Each CDR3 is given with its conserved first and last residue. The D gene is left open where the match is weak. The listing skips clone size in some rows; elsewhere it reads once, few, many or a size class.

J: TRBJ2-1; size: NA; V: TRBV9; D: NA; DNA: TGTGCCAGCAGCGTTCCAAACAATGAGCAGTTCTTC; CDR3: CASSVPNNEQFF
J: TRBJ2-1; size: once; V: TRBV15; D: NA; DNA: TGTGCCACCAGCGGAACACAGGGATATATCGCCTACAATGAGCAGTTCTTC; CDR3: CATSGTQGYIAYNEQFF
J: TRBJ2-7; size: NA; V: TRBV29-1; D: TRBD1; DNA: TGCAGCGTTCCCTCGGGGACAGGGGGATACGAGCAGTACTTC; CDR3: CSVPSGTGGYEQYF
J: TRBJ1-1; size: NA; V: TRBV30; D: NA; DNA: TGTGCCTGGAGTGTATGGGGAGGGTACACTGAAGCTTTCTTT; CDR3: CAWSVWGGYTEAFF
J: TRBJ1-5; size: NA; V: TRBV7-7; D: NA; DNA: TGTGCCAGCAGCTTAGCGGGAGGGATAGAAGATAGCAATCAGCCCCAGCATTTT; CDR3: CASSLAGGIEDSNQPQHF
J: TRBJ2-3; size: NA; V: TRBV6-5; D: TRBD1; DNA: TGTGCCAGTGGACAGGGTATCACAGATACGCAGTATTTT; CDR3: CASGQGITDTQYF
J: TRBJ1-5; size: NA; V: TRBV12-3/TRBV12-4; D: NA; DNA: TGTGCCAGCAGTTTAGGAGTAAATCAGCCCCAGCATTTT; CDR3: CASSLGVNQPQHF
J: TRBJ2-5; size: NA; V: TRBV2; D: NA; DNA: TGTGCCAGCAGTGAAGCGCACTTACAAGAGACCCAGTACTTC; CDR3: CASSEAHLQETQYF
J: TRBJ1-5; size: once; V: TRBV27; D: NA; DNA: TGTGCCAGCAGTTTAGGGCCCTATCAGCCCCAGCATTTT; CDR3: CASSLGPYQPQHF
J: TRBJ1-5; size: NA; V: TRBV4-1; D: NA; DNA: TGCGCCAGCAGCCAAGGTTTAGGGCTTCAGCCCCAGCATTTT; CDR3: CASSQGLGLQPQHF
J: TRBJ2-5; size: NA; V: TRBV27; D: TRBD1; DNA: TGTGCCAGCAGTTCGGGACAGCAAGAGACCCAGTACTTC; CDR3: CASSSGQQETQYF
J: TRBJ1-1; size: once; V: TRBV30; D: NA; DNA: TGTGCCTGGAGTGTAGCAGGGTGGGGAGCTTTCTTT; CDR3: CAWSVAGWGAFF
J: TRBJ2-1; size: NA; V: TRBV5-6; D: NA; DNA: TGTGCCAGCAGCTGGCCCGGCTCCTACAATGAGCAGTTCTTC; CDR3: CASSWPGSYNEQFF
J: TRBJ2-2; size: NA; V: TRBV14; D: TRBD2; DNA: TGTGCCAGCAGCCTCAAACTTCTAGCGGGAGAAACCGGGGAGCTGTTTTTT; CDR3: CASSLKLLAGETGELFF
J: TRBJ2-6; size: NA; V: TRBV27; D: NA; DNA: TGTGCCAGCAGTCAACGGGCGAACTCTGGGGCCAACGTCCTGACTTTC; CDR3: CASSQRANSGANVLTF
J: TRBJ2-3; size: NA; V: TRBV23-1; D: TRBD1; DNA: TGCGCCAGCAGTCCATTTCCGCGGGACAGGATGAATACGCAGTATTTT; CDR3: CASSPFPRDRMNTQYF
J: TRBJ2-2; size: few; V: TRBV12-3/TRBV12-4; D: NA; DNA: TGTGCCAGCAGTTTATGGGTGGAGCTGTTTTTT; CDR3: CASSLWVELFF
J: TRBJ1-5; size: NA; V: TRBV4-1; D: TRBD1; DNA: TGCGCCAGCAGCCAGGGACAGGGAGCGGAACAGCCCCAGCATTTT; CDR3: CASSQGQGAEQPQHF
J: TRBJ1-5; size: NA; V: TRBV30; D: NA; DNA: TGTGCCTGGGCCCCTGGGGACAATCAGCCCCAGCATTTT; CDR3: CAWAPGDNQPQHF
J: TRBJ2-7; size: NA; V: TRBV7-9; D: TRBD2; DNA: TGTGCCAGCAGCCTGGGACTAGCGGGCTTCTACGAGCAGTACTTC; CDR3: CASSLGLAGFYEQYF
J: TRBJ1-3; size: NA; V: TRBV6-2/TRBV6-3; D: NA; DNA: TGTGCCAGCAGTTACCCTAAGACAGAGTCTGGAAACACCATATATTTT; CDR3: CASSYPKTESGNTIYF
J: TRBJ1-1; size: NA; V: TRBV29-1; D: NA; DNA: TGCAGCGCCGGGGTAGGGGGGGAAGCTTTCTTT; CDR3: CSAGVGGEAFF
J: TRBJ2-1; size: NA; V: TRBV5-1; D: NA; DNA: TGCGCCAGCAGCTTTGGGAGGAGCTCCTACAATGAGCAGTTCTTC; CDR3: CASSFGRSSYNEQFF
J: TRBJ2-6; size: once; V: TRBV6-5; D: NA; DNA: TGTGCCAGCAGTCCCGAGTTAGCTGGGGCCAACGTCCTGACTTTC; CDR3: CASSPELAGANVLTF